The clone carrying this T cell receptor (beta chain) was detected only a few times. RNA transcripts served as the template for amplifying TCR beta CDR3 regions. RT-PCR in the first round (using the HTBI primer set) targeted the TCR CDR3. TCRdb re-analysed the multiplex PCR reads in MiXCR, keeping a single row per CDR3 protein. The sample carries some 560,000 distinct CDR3 sequences, around 13% recorded once. The data belong to a study of T cells in Graves' hyperthyroidism and ophthalmopathy. Losses at the gene ends were 1 base for V and 8 bases for J; bases not matched to a gene: 12. Germline V gene lookup returns CDR1 SGHDN and CDR2 FVKESK. CDR3 size: 17 residues.

The TCR sequence derives from a middle-aged woman with Graves' hyperthyroidism. Sequencing was carried out using blood. The chain uses TRBV14 and TRBJ2-1, with 9 bases lining up with TRBD2. The CDR3 nucleotides are TGTGCCAGCAGCCAAGTGAGAACCGGGACTAGCAAAGATGAGCAGTTCTTC. Its translation is CASSQVRTGTSKDEQFF. Filled out from reference TRBV14 and TRBJ2-1, the complete variable domain reads EAGVTQFPSHSVIEKGQTVTLRCDPISGHDNLYWYRRVMGKEIKFLLHFVKESKQDESGMPNNRFLAERTGGTYSTLKVQPAELEDSGVYFCASSQVRTGTSKDEQFFGPGTRLTVL.